These 30 T cell receptor beta chains came from one sample sequenced in a study of blood T cell repertoires in COVID-19. Sequencing was performed with immunoSEQ multiplex PCR; in TCRdb, only in-frame clones are kept and a portion is missing. The repertoire has about 150,000 clones, 75% to 90% of them found once; the top ten carry under 3.5%. The sequenced sample was peripheral blood. The source is a woman aged 55-69 years with acute or convalescent COVID-19.

The J gene is TRBJ2-2, the V gene TRBV9; TRBD1 matches at 10 bases. CDR3 size: 15 residues. The J segment lost 6 bases and the V segment lost 0 bases, leaving 2 bases of the junction unmatched. Germline assignment: CDR1 SGDLS and CDR2 YYNGEE. CDR3 in DNA: TGTGCCAGCAGCGTAGAAGGACAGGGGGCCGGGGAGCTGTTTTTT. It encodes CASSVEGQGAGELFF. Combining the CDR3 with reference TRBV9 and TRBJ2-2 gives the whole variable domain DSGVTQTPKHLITATGQRVTLRCSPRSGDLSVYWYQQSLDQGLQFLIQYYNGEERAKGNILERFSAQQFPDLHSELNLSSLELGDSALYFCASSVEGQGAGELFFGEGSRLTVL.

This rearrangement joins TRBV10-3 to TRBJ1-2, with 10 bases lining up with TRBD1. The germline V gene encodes CDR1 ENHRY and CDR2 SYGVKD. With V trimmed by 5 bases and J by 8 bases, 5 bases remained unmatched. The CDR3 extends over 13 amino acids. The CDR3 is CAISRGTGEGYTF. In nucleotides, the CDR3 is TGTGCCATCAGTCGCGGGACAGGGGAAGGCTACACCTTC.

V gene TRBV9 combines with J gene TRBJ1-2; D is perhaps TRBD1 (6 bases). V lost 4 bases and J lost 6, with 22 bases in between. CDR3 length: 16 amino acids. Germline-derived CDR1 and CDR2 are SGDLS and YYNGEE. CDR3 nucleotides: TGTGCCAGCAGCCTACCCCCGGGACACACCTATGATGGCTACACCTTC. Its translation: CASSLPPGHTYDGYTF.

CDR3 sequence: CASSLVPQGIDTQYF. The CDR3 nucleotides read TGCGCCAGCAGCTTGGTCCCACAGGGGATAGATACGCAGTATTTT. The rearrangement uses TRBV5-1 and TRBJ2-3, with TRBD1 matching over 7 bases. Germline CDR1 reads SGHRS; CDR2 reads YFSETQ. Unmatched junction bases numbered 6, after V lost 0 bases and J lost 5 bases. This CDR3 comprises 15 residues.

The chain carries TRBV5-6 and TRBJ1-4; TRBD1 agrees at 8 bases. Germline V gene sequence: CDR1 SGHDT, CDR2 YYEEEE. V trimming: 3 bases; J trimming: 5 bases; junction bases outside the gene matches: 9. This CDR3 is 16 amino acids long. CDR3 sequence: CASSSLDRAGNEKLFF. The CDR3 DNA sequence: TGTGCCAGCAGCTCGTTGGACAGGGCGGGGAATGAAAAACTGTTTTTT. The whole variable domain, remainder taken from reference TRBV5-6 and TRBJ1-4, is DAGVTQSPTHLIKTRGQQVTLRCSPKSGHDTVSWYQQALGQGPQFIFQYYEEEERQRGNFPDRFSGHQFPNYSSELNVNALLLGDSALYLCASSSLDRAGNEKLFFGSGTQLSVL.

This chain uses TRBV24-1 with TRBJ2-3; TRBD1 matches 10 bases. J gave up 8 bases and V 4 bases, and 8 bases lay outside the gene matches. The CDR3 sequence is 15 residues long. Germline V gene lookup returns CDR1 KGHDR and CDR2 SFDVKD. The CDR3 bases are TGTGCCACCAGTGAATTGGGACAGGGGTTCGGTACGCAGTATTTT. Its protein is CATSELGQGFGTQYF.

This clone has only one observation. The chain recombines TRBV6-2 or TRBV6-3 with TRBJ2-1, with TRBD2 matching over 12 bases. The trim removed 5 bases at V and 14 bases at J, leaving 13 bases unmatched. CDR3 length: 15 residues. The V gene's germline CDR1 is MNHEY and CDR2 SVGEGT. The CDR3 DNA reads as TGTGCCAGCAGTGTCGGACTAGCGGGAAAAATTAAGGAGTTCTTC. Translation: CASSVGLAGKIKEFF.

The chain has TRBV5-5 and TRBJ1-2; 8 positions match TRBD1. Looked up from germline, CDR1 is SGHKS and CDR2 is YYEKEE (reference sequence). V lost 4 bases to trimming and J lost 4 bases; unmatched junction nucleotides: 12. There are 16 residues in the CDR3. The CDR3 reads CASSLGPGGGTYGYTF. The CDR3 region has the DNA TGTGCCAGCAGCCTGGGTCCAGGGGGCGGGACCTATGGCTACACCTTC.

The genes are TRBV7-8 and TRBJ1-5; 9 bases fit TRBD1. The CDR3 has 16 residues. CDR1 SGHVS and CDR2 FQNEAQ come from the germline V gene. Trimming removed 5 bases from V and 3 bases from J; junction bases left unmatched: 8. The CDR3 DNA reads TGTGCCAGCAGCAGCACAGGGGGCAACACCAATCAGCCCCAGCATTTT. It specifies CASSSTGGNTNQPQHF.

The chain recombines TRBV7-9 with TRBJ2-3; TRBD2 agrees at 7 bases. The CDR3 loop spans 16 amino acids. Germline loops: CDR1 SEHNR, CDR2 FQNEAQ (reference sequence). Trimming removed 0 bases from V and 0 bases from J; junction bases left unmatched: 3. The CDR3 sequence: CASSLAGGLSTDTQYF. In DNA, the CDR3 is TGTGCCAGCAGCTTAGCGGGGGGACTAAGCACAGATACGCAGTATTTT.

The V and J genes are TRBV7-8 and TRBJ2-1, with 7 bases that match TRBD2. V lost 4 bases and J lost 2; bases outside the gene matches: 8. This CDR3 spans 16 amino acids. The germline gives CDR1 SGHVS, CDR2 FQNEAQ. As DNA, the CDR3 is TGTGCCAGCAGCTCTCGTGGAGCGGGAACCTACAATGAGCAGTTCTTC. Its protein is CASSSRGAGTYNEQFF.

The J gene is TRBJ1-4, the V gene TRBV10-3; no firm D call. Trimming stripped 6 bases from V and 1 base from J, with 9 bases between. CDR3 length: 14 residues. Germline lookup yields CDR1 ENHRY and CDR2 SYGVKD. The CDR3 loop is CAIRTGETNEKLFF. CDR3 DNA sequence: TGTGCCATCAGAACCGGTGAAACTAATGAAAAACTGTTTTTT.

The table lists this clone with a count of one. The chain employs TRBV28 and TRBJ2-7; possible D gene TRBD1, 6 bases. CDR1 and CDR2 from the germline V gene are MDHEN and SYDVKM. V was shortened by 4 bases and J by 7 bases, with 20 bases between the two germline ends. The CDR3 has 15 residues. In DNA form, the CDR3 reads TGTGCCAGCAGTTACCTCCGAATTGGGGGCGGGGAGCAGTACTTC. Translated: CASSYLRIGGGEQYF.

This clone was found a few times. The gene calls are TRBV15 and TRBJ2-2; 7 nucleotides line up with TRBD1. The CDR3 is 15 residues long. Germline CDR1 and CDR2: LNHNV and YYDKDF (reference sequence). V gave up 3 bases and J gave up 6 bases; unmatched junction bases: 7. Written as DNA, the CDR3 is TGTGCCACCAGCAGCAGTTACAGGGGAGCCGGGGAGCTGTTTTTT. Its translation: CATSSSYRGAGELFF. The whole variable domain, remainder taken from reference TRBV15 and TRBJ2-2, is DAMVIQNPRYQVTQFGKPVTLSCSQTLNHNVMYWYQQKSSQAPKLLFHYYDKDFNNEADTPDNFQSRRPNTSFCFLDIRSPGLGDTAMYLCATSSSYRGAGELFFGEGSRLTVL.

The V gene is TRBV2, the J gene TRBJ1-2, with D maybe TRBD1 (6 bases). The ends were cut back, 1 base at V and 2 bases at J, with 14 bases in the middle. Germline V gene lookup returns CDR1 SNHLY and CDR2 FYNNEI. The CDR3 loop spans 16 amino acids. CDR3 sequence reads: CASSEGSGRGNYGYTF. The DNA for the CDR3 is TGTGCCAGCAGTGAAGGGAGCGGCAGGGGAAACTATGGCTACACCTTC.

Concerning this clone: Its ends do not fully match the called genes, so a read error is possible. V and J are TRBV3-1 (or the pseudogene TRBV3-2) and TRBJ1-4, with D tentatively TRBD1 (6 bases). From germline, CDR1 is LGHDT and CDR2 YNNKEL (reference sequence). The CDR3 consists of 12 residues. The CDR3 DNA sequence: TGTGCCAGCAGCCAAGAGAGGGGGAAATGGGTTTTT. Its translation is CASSQERGKWVF.

This rearrangement joins TRBV5-1 to TRBJ2-7; 10 bases align to TRBD1. The CDR3 consists of 14 residues. The trim removed 2 bases at V and 5 bases at J, leaving 4 bases unmatched. Germline lookup yields CDR1 SGHRS and CDR2 YFSETQ. CDR3 residues: CASSLGTGEDEQYF. As DNA, the CDR3 is TGCGCCAGCAGCTTAGGGACAGGGGAGGACGAGCAGTACTTC.

This clone turned up a few times. The V and J genes are TRBV15 and TRBJ1-2; tentatively, D is TRBD1 (5 bases). This CDR3 is built from 14 residues. Between the trimmed V and J ends, which lost 0 bases and 6 bases, there was a span of 11 bases. The germline V gene has CDR1 LNHNV and CDR2 YYDKDF (reference sequence). The CDR3 protein is CATSRDGRADGYTF. DNA for the CDR3: TGTGCCACCAGCAGAGATGGCAGGGCGGATGGCTACACCTTC.

The chain has TRBV6-5 and TRBJ1-6, with a tentative D call TRBD1 (6 bases). Trimming took 6 bases from V and 8 from J, leaving 14 bases between them. Germline V gene data show CDR1 as MNHEY and CDR2 as SVGAGI. The length of the CDR3 is 14 residues. The CDR3 nucleotides are TGTGCCAGCAGAAAGTGGGGGCTGGATTCACCCCTCCACTTT. As protein: CASRKWGLDSPLHF.

The chain recombines TRBV5-1 with TRBJ1-2; 11 bases map to TRBD1. Germline CDR1 SGHRS, CDR2 YFSETQ. The CDR3 runs to 14 residues. V gave up 4 bases and J gave up 5 bases; unmatched junction bases: 4. The CDR3 DNA reads as TGCGCCAGCAGCCGGGGACAGGGGGAATATGGCTACACCTTC. As protein: CASSRGQGEYGYTF.

This clone has a single count. The chain couples TRBV7-9 to TRBJ1-2; D is unclear. Trimming removed 2 bases at V and 8 bases at J, with 15 bases between. The CDR3 sequence is 14 residues long. Germline-derived CDR1 and CDR2 are SEHNR and FQNEAQ (reference sequence). The CDR3 DNA follows: TGTGCCAGCAGCTTATTGAGCGGGTTCGGGGGCTACACCTTC. Its translation is CASSLLSGFGGYTF.

The J gene is TRBJ2-5, the V gene TRBV6-5; D is ambiguous. Germline CDR1 is MNHEY and CDR2 is SVGAGI. V was pared by 7 bases and J by 2 bases, with 11 bases between. The CDR3 contains 13 residues. CDR3 nucleotides: TGTGCCAGCACCCTTTTTAGACAAGAGACCCAGTACTTC. Its protein is CASTLFRQETQYF.

This clone appeared once. This sequence joins TRBV7-2 and TRBJ1-2, with a weak D call TRBD1 (5 bases). The CDR3 loop spans 15 amino acids. Germline lookup yields CDR1 SGHTA and CDR2 FQGNSA. V gave up 4 bases and J gave up 6 bases, with 18 bases separating them. DNA of the CDR3: TGTGCCAGCAGCTCCTTTCGGAGGGGCGGGGATGGCTACACCTTC. Protein sequence: CASSSFRRGGDGYTF.

This chain connects TRBV25-1 to TRBJ2-1, with 11 positions matching TRBD2. This CDR3 spans 16 amino acids. Trimming removed 3 bases from V and 7 bases from J; junction bases left unmatched: 8. Looked up from germline, CDR1 is MGHDK and CDR2 is SYGVNS. CDR3 DNA sequence: TGTGCCAGCAGTGACTTTAGCGGGGGGGGCGTAAATGAGCAGTTCTTC. This codes for CASSDFSGGGVNEQFF.

This chain uses TRBV27 with TRBJ1-1; 11 nucleotides line up with TRBD1. Per the germline V gene, CDR1 is MNHEY and CDR2 is SMNVEV (reference sequence). J was trimmed by 6 bases and V by 6 bases; bases with no gene match: 9. The CDR3 loop spans 15 amino acids. In nucleotides, the CDR3 is TGTGCCAGCAGCCGCACAGGGACAGGGGGGGCTGAAGCTTTCTTT. Translating gives CASSRTGTGGAEAFF.

CDR3 loop: CASSKEGPGQGASGAKNIQYF. The CDR3 coding sequence is TGTGCCAGCAGCAAAGAGGGGCCGGGACAGGGGGCTTCGGGGGCCAAAAACATTCAGTACTTC. V gene TRBV21-1 combines with J gene TRBJ2-4; TRBD1, the table's D call, lacks a check against the DNA. TRBV21-1 constitutes a pseudogene. The CDR3 covers 21 residues.

This clone appeared a few times. The chain is built from TRBV30 and TRBJ1-3; D possibly corresponds to TRBD1 (5 bases). V was shortened by 5 bases and J by 1 base, with 12 bases between the two germline ends. This CDR3 is built from 14 residues. Germline V lookup: CDR1 GTSNPN, CDR2 SVGIG (reference sequence). As DNA, the CDR3 is TGTGCCTGGCGAGACAGTATTTCTGGAAACACCATATATTTT. As protein: CAWRDSISGNTIYF.

The chain uses TRBV27 and TRBJ2-3, with D maybe TRBD1 (7 bases). The germline V and J ends were trimmed by 3 bases and 4 bases, with 11 bases remaining between them. The CDR3 is 14 residues long. Germline assignment: CDR1 MNHEY and CDR2 SMNVEV (reference sequence). The CDR3 nucleotides read TGTGCCAGCAGTTTGGGCAGGGGGGCAGATACGCAGTATTTT. Residues: CASSLGRGADTQYF.

This clone appeared a few times. The V and J genes are TRBV9 and TRBJ1-2; a weak D match, TRBD1 (6 bases). V lost 4 bases to trimming and J lost 3 bases, with 16 bases between them. The V gene's germline CDR1 is SGDLS and CDR2 YYNGEE. The CDR3 has 15 residues. This CDR3 reads CASSMSTPGDYGYTF. Here the CDR3 DNA reads TGTGCCAGCAGCATGTCGACCCCAGGGGACTATGGCTACACCTTC.

The V gene is TRBV6-5, the J gene TRBJ1-5; no reliable D call. The V gene's germline CDR1 is MNHEY and CDR2 SVGAGI. The germline V and J ends were trimmed by 6 bases and 2 bases, with 14 bases remaining between them. The CDR3 is 15 amino acids. CDR3 protein: CASSAYGRGNQPQHF. The CDR3 coding sequence is TGTGCCAGCAGCGCTTACGGTCGGGGCAATCAGCCCCAGCATTTT.